This T cell receptor beta chain was sequenced for a study of response to subunit inactivated influenza vaccine. Of note for this clonotype: As yet, its antigen is unknown.

TCRdb used MiXCR to reprocess the RT-PCR reads, holding one entry per CDR3 protein. The table includes approximately 520,000 distinct CDR3 sequences, 25% detected once. Study-level points and caveats: Only a handful of new T cells, the authors suggested, are recruited with each seasonal influenza vaccination.

CDR3 length: 14 amino acids. After removal of 2 bases from V and 3 bases from J, the junction contained 3 bases not matched to a gene. The germline CDR1 and CDR2 sequences are SGHRS and YFSETQ. The chain couples TRBV5-1 to TRBJ2-5, with 8 bases that match TRBD2. The specimen comprised CD4+ T cells sorted from PBMCs, sampled about 5 days after vaccination. The TCR originated in a man aged 45-65 years who received an inactivated influenza vaccine. Here the CDR3 reads CASSFRSGEETQYF. The DNA of the CDR3 is TGCGCCAGCAGCTTCCGTAGCGGGGAAGAGACCCAGTACTTC.